Reported below is one TCR beta chain. What it binds is not known. This table comes from immunoSEQ multiplex PCR, and its TCRdb copy is limited to in-frame clones, with some not included. The sample holds approximately 35,000 clones, 70% to 80% seen once. These data are taken from a study of regulatory and conventional T cells in RAG deficiency. The CDR3 has 16 residues. Germline V CDR1 and CDR2: KGHSH, LQKENI. Trimming took 4 bases from V and 4 from J; bases not matched to a gene: 9. The sorted conventional CD4+ T cells were CD25-low and CD127-high, with genomic DNA sequenced. Study-wide points: Compared with controls, unique Treg TCR beta sequences dropped around 110-fold in Omenn syndrome and CID/AS. Omenn patients showed >80% Treg-Tconv overlap and shorter CDR3 lengths. In Omenn syndrome, sorted "Tregs" may be peripherally activated cells.

The data were also submitted as part of a second study, on regulatory T cells. As that study records: The PCR used 52 TRBV and 13 TRBJ primers. Patient repertoires had restricted TRB V-J pairs and skewed V and J usage, most in Tregs.

The chain uses TRBV18 and TRBJ2-2; 7 nucleotides agree with TRBD1. Sequenced input: CD4+ effector T cells sorted from blood. The clonotype was recovered from a human donor in good health. The CDR3 coding sequence is TGTGCCAGCTCACAAGGAACAGGGGCCTCCACCGGGGAGCTGTTTTTT. Encoded protein: CASSQGTGASTGELFF.